The 3 T cell receptor beta chains below were found in one sample sequenced in a study of T cell changes during pregnancy in multiple sclerosis. The protocol was immunoSEQ multiplex PCR, while the TCRdb copy is restricted to in-frame clones and leaves out a portion. The table lists about 56,000 clones, more than 75% of them singletons, with less than 6% in the top ten. Source material: peripheral blood from another person, used as feeder cells. These TCRs come from a human donor whose cells served as feeder cells for cultures in a pregnancy study.

The sample holds one count of this clone. The chain uses TRBV29-1 and TRBJ2-3, with TRBD1 matching over 9 bases. The length of the CDR3 is 12 residues. The germline V gene has CDR1 SQVTM and CDR2 ANQGSEA. The junction had 4 bases not matched to a gene; V was cut back by 8 bases and J by 4 bases. Written as DNA, the CDR3 is TGCAGCATTAGGACAGGGGCAGATACGCAGTATTTT. It specifies CSIRTGADTQYF.

This clone appeared a single time. This chain links TRBV7-3 with TRBJ2-5, with 7 bases lining up with TRBD2. CDR3 length: 14 amino acids. J lost 4 bases, V lost 2 bases, and 4 bases had no gene match. Per the germline V gene, CDR1 is SGHTA and CDR2 is FQGTGA. The CDR3, as DNA: TGTGCCAGCAGCTTAGCGGGAGTTGGAGAGACCCAGTACTTC. Amino acids: CASSLAGVGETQYF.

This clone showed up just once. In the same sample, other DNA sequences code for this CDR3. The chain is built from TRBV5-1 and TRBJ2-1, with TRBD2 identical over 12 bases. The CDR3 totals 13 residues. The V segment lost 4 bases and the J segment 7 bases; nucleotides outside the gene matches: 0. The germline V gene has CDR1 SGHRS and CDR2 YFSETQ. In DNA, the CDR3 is TGCGCCAGCAGCCTAGCGGGGGGGAATGAGCAGTTCTTC. Its protein product is CASSLAGGNEQFF.